The T cell receptor (beta chain) described here comes from a study of blood T cell repertoires in COVID-19. About the study: Whether acute or convalescent, the COVID-19 samples came from the United States, Italy and Spain. Sample material is recorded as cDNA or gDNA derived from T cells, B-cell-depleted T cells, or PBMCs.

There are 12 residues in the CDR3. Germline V gene sequence: CDR1 LGHDT, CDR2 YNNKEL (reference sequence). Trimming pared 0 bases from V and 10 bases from J, leaving 10 bases between. Original processing methods: Estimated nucleated cell counts came from reference gene primer amplification. The table came from immunoSEQ multiplex PCR; TCRdb's copy has only in-frame clones and leaves some out. The V and J calls and clone size come from that table; D and trimming were worked out from the DNA. The data contain some 50,000 clones, more than 75% of them singletons. This clonotype originated in a human donor in a cohort sampled during active COVID-19. The chain couples TRBV3-1 (or the pseudogene TRBV3-2) to TRBJ2-7, with D perhaps matching TRBD1 (5 bases). The specimen sequenced was peripheral blood. In nucleotides, the CDR3 is TGTGCCAGCAGCCAAGAAGACAGCTTACAGTACTTC. Protein sequence: CASSQEDSLQYF.